This T cell receptor beta chain emerged from a study of T cell repertoires in cytomegalovirus infection. There are 13 residues in the CDR3. The V end lost 4 bases, the J end lost 5 bases, and 11 bases lay between the germline ends. Per the germline V gene, CDR1 is MNHNY and CDR2 is SVGAGI (reference sequence). Each CDR3 protein gets one entry after TCRdb re-called the reads with MiXCR. This table has about a million distinct CDR3 sequences, around 32% appearing once. As concerns this clonotype: Its antigen is not known.

This sequence originates from a human donor in good health (CMV status not recorded). Some clones in this sample may be carry-over from other donors' samples. Material: cultured CD8+ T cells from PBMCs, obtained from culture after CMV antigen stimulation. The chain has TRBV6-6 and TRBJ2-5; D might be TRBD1 (6 bases). CDR3 coding DNA: TGTGCCAGCAGTTCCAACCAGGGGGAGACCCAGTACTTC. Encoded protein: CASSSNQGETQYF.